This T cell receptor (beta chain) was recovered during a study of a mutant IDH1 vaccine in newly diagnosed glioma. Study overall: Patients in the study were vaccinated eight times, receiving shots in weeks 1, 3, 5, 7, 11, 15, 19 and 23. Vaccines were begun 4-6 weeks after radiotherapy alone, or with temozolomide cycles. Prior therapy was radiotherapy, temozolomide, or both; most received both. General study points: There were vaccine-induced immune responses in just over 90% of the patients.

In the case of this clone: Its target is unknown.

Clones were read by immunoSEQ multiplex PCR, and TCRdb kept only the in-frame ones, dropping some. The sample gives fewer than 75,000 clones, approximately 84% of which show up once; about 9% is in the top ten. This CDR3 has 14 residues. The trim removed 4 bases at V and 3 bases at J, leaving 7 bases unmatched. Germline-derived CDR1 and CDR2 are SQVTM and ANQGSEA. Time point here: week 11, during vaccination. What each vaccine dose contained was 300 ug of mutant IDH1 20-mer peptide, accompanied by topical imiquimod. This receptor was obtained from a woman aged 50 to 60 with glioma. The chain joins TRBV29-1 to TRBJ1-2; 8 positions match TRBD1. The starting material was PBMCs, obtained from a glioma patient whose treatment included an IDH1 peptide vaccine. CDR3 sequence reads: CSVVPQDRDYGYTF. In DNA, the CDR3 is TGCAGCGTTGTCCCCCAGGACAGGGACTATGGCTACACCTTC.